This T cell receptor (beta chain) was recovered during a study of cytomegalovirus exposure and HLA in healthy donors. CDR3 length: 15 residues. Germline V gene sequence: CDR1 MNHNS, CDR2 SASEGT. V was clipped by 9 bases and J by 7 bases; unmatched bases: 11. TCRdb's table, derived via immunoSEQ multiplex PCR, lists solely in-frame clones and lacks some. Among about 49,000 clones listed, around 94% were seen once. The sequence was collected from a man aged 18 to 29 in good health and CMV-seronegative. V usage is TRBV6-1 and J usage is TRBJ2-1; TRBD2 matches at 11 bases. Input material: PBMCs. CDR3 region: CASIPALAGGNEQFF. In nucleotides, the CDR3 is TGTGCCAGTATCCCAGCCCTAGCGGGAGGTAATGAGCAGTTCTTC.